This TCR beta chain was retrieved from a study of blood T cell repertoires in COVID-19. About the study: Samples came from the United States, Italy and Spain, spanning acute and convalescent COVID-19. In each case, the material was cDNA or gDNA derived from T cells, B-cell-depleted T cells, or PBMCs.

Per the original methods: Reference gene primer amplification yielded estimated nucleated cell counts. TCRdb keeps only in-frame clones here, not all; method: immunoSEQ multiplex PCR. V, J and clone size are taken as reported in that table, and D and trimming were inferred from the DNA itself. The sample holds roughly 140,000 clones; approximately 80% are singletons and the top ten take around 8.5%. This clone was picked up one time. Specimen: peripheral blood. The origin of this receptor is a human donor in a cohort sampled during active COVID-19.

CDR3 amino acids: CASSSPGQGSYEQYF. For the CDR3, the DNA is TGTGCCAGCAGTTCTCCGGGACAGGGATCCTACGAGCAGTACTTC. The chain employs TRBV28 and TRBJ2-7; TRBD1 aligns across 9 bases. This CDR3 contains 15 residues. After removal of 4 bases from V and 1 base from J, the junction contained 5 bases not matched to a gene. CDR1 is MDHEN, CDR2 SYDVKM, per germline.